Each of the 28 T cell receptor beta chains below was sequenced from the same sample in a study of T cell clonality in common variable immunodeficiency. Data came from immunoSEQ multiplex PCR; TCRdb stores just in-frame clones and leaves some out. The sample holds about 31,000 clones, and no clone turns up only once. Sequencing was performed on peripheral blood mononuclear cells. The receptors shown here come from a person aged 18 to 75 in good health.

Comments on this clone: The read is 3 residues too short to cover the CDR3 end, so that end is filled in from the germline J gene. V is TRBV7-6 and J is TRBJ2-1; TRBD2 agrees at 10 bases. The CDR3 has 16 amino acids. Per germline, CDR1 SGHVS and CDR2 FNYEAQ. With V trimmed by 5 bases and J by 6 bases, 10 bases remained unmatched. The part of the CDR3 DNA that was read is TGTGCCAGCAGCCCGGGGTGGAGCGGGAGGGGCAATGAG. Translated, it gives CASSPGWSGRGNE. The whole CDR3 is CASSPGWSGRGNEQFF. Full variable domain (rest looked up from reference TRBV7-6 and TRBJ2-1): GAGVSQSPRYKVTKRGQDVALRCDPISGHVSLYWYRQALGQGPEFLTYFNYEAQQDKSGLPNDRFSAERPEGSISTLTIQRTEQRDSAMYRCASSPGWSGRGNEQFFGPGTRLTVL.

This clone was detected ten times or more. CDR3 DNA (partial): TGTGCCAGCAGTATTACCGGGACTAGTGTGGAGACC. It codes for CASSITGTSVET. The CDR3 as a whole reads CASSITGTSVETQYF. This sequence joins TRBV12-3 or TRBV12-4 and TRBJ2-5; TRBD2 aligns across 8 bases. Read coverage stops 3 residues before the CDR3 terminus; the germline J gene supplies the remainder. J gave up 5 bases and V 5 bases, and 10 bases lay outside the gene matches. The CDR3 has 15 residues.

In this sample, this clone turned up many times. Read data end 3 residues before the CDR3 end; the end is taken from the germline J gene. The genes are TRBV7-6 and TRBJ2-1, with D perhaps TRBD2 (5 bases). This CDR3 comprises 15 residues. V was cut by 5 bases and J by 2 bases, with 13 bases left in between. Germline CDR1 and CDR2: SGHVS and FNYEAQ. CDR3 residues: CASSPWTGTYNEQFF. Incomplete CDR3 DNA: TGTGCCAGCAGCCCTTGGACTGGGACCTACAATGAG.

This clone has ten or more counts. Partial CDR3 DNA: TGTGCCTGGAGTCCCCGGACAGCAGCTAGCAATCAGCCC. Translation gives CAWSPRTAASNQP. The entire CDR3 is CAWSPRTAASNQPQHF. This rearrangement joins TRBV30 to TRBJ1-5, with TRBD1 as a possible D gene (6 bases). The missing CDR3 end, 3 residues past where the read stops, is filled in from the germline J gene. CDR3 length: 16 residues. The germline V and J ends were trimmed by 2 bases and 0 bases, with 14 bases remaining between them. Germline V lookup: CDR1 GTSNPN, CDR2 SVGIG (reference sequence).

In this sample, this clone turned up a few times. The read ends 3 residues shy of where the CDR3 ends; the end is completed using the germline J gene. The rearrangement links TRBV2 to TRBJ2-1; 9 bases line up with TRBD2. Trimming cost V 3 bases and J 6 bases; bases outside gene matches: 9. This CDR3 is built from 16 residues. The V gene's germline CDR1 is SNHLY and CDR2 FYNNEI. CDR3 DNA (partial): TGTGCCAGCAGTGAGGACGGGCGGGGGGGGCCCAATGAG. Translation gives CASSEDGRGGPNE. The full CDR3 reads CASSEDGRGGPNEQFF.

This clone occurred many times. The observed sequence ends 3 residues before the CDR3 terminus, with the missing tail filled in from the germline J gene. The genes are TRBV20-1 and TRBJ2-3; D perhaps matches TRBD1 (6 bases). Germline assignment: CDR1 DFQATT and CDR2 SNEGSKA (reference sequence). This CDR3 contains 16 residues. The CDR3 spells CSATSQGGARKETQYF. CDR3 DNA (partial): TGCAGTGCTACCTCCCAAGGGGGAGCGAGGAAGGAGACG.

This clone came up many times. The missing CDR3 end, 3 residues past where the read stops, is filled in from the germline J gene. This chain links TRBV19 with TRBJ2-5, with 12 bases aligning to TRBD1. V shed 7 bases and J 7 bases; nucleotides not matched to a gene: 10. Germline V gene lookup returns CDR1 LNHDA and CDR2 SQIVND (reference sequence). The length of the CDR3 is 15 residues. CDR3 DNA (partial): TGTGCCAGTACCTCCGGGACAGGGGGCGTCGGGACC. This translates into CASTSGTGGVGT. In full, the CDR3 reads CASTSGTGGVGTQYF. Full variable domain (missing parts from reference TRBV19 and TRBJ2-5): DGGITQSPKYLFRKEGQNVTLSCEQNLNHDAMYWYRQDPGQGLRLIYYSQIVNDFQKGDIAEGYSVSREKKESFPLTVTSAQKNPTAFYLCASTSGTGGVGTQYFGPGTRLLVL.

This clone was counted many times. This may arise from a read error, as a much more abundant clone is one base away. The read is 3 residues too short to cover the CDR3 end, so that end is filled in from the germline J gene. This chain uses TRBV5-6 with TRBJ2-3; 7 positions match TRBD1. The CDR3 contains 15 residues. Per the germline V gene, CDR1 is SGHDT and CDR2 is YYEEEE. The sequenced CDR3 bases are TGTGCCAGCAGCTTGAGTTACAGGGGCGGTCAGCCG. Amino acid sequence: CASSLSYRGGQP. The full CDR3 protein reads CASSLSYRGGQPQYF.

The table lists this clone with many counts. The read ends 3 residues early relative to the CDR3; the germline J gene fills the gap. V is TRBV7-9 and J is TRBJ2-3, with D unclear. V dropped 5 bases and J dropped 2 bases, with 5 bases sitting between them. CDR3 length: 12 residues. Looked up from germline, CDR1 is SEHNR and CDR2 is FQNEAQ (reference sequence). The sequenced CDR3 bases are TGTGCCAGCAGCCAGGTCACAGATACG. Its translation: CASSQVTDT. In full, the CDR3 reads CASSQVTDTQYF.

This clone was counted ten times or more. The CDR3 end falls 3 residues outside the read, so it is completed with the germline J gene. The chain carries TRBV20-1 and TRBJ1-6; D may be TRBD1 (6 bases). The CDR3 consists of 15 residues. The V end was cut by 8 bases, the J end by 7 bases, with 21 bases between. The germline V gene has CDR1 DFQATT and CDR2 SNEGSKA (reference sequence). The DNA read from the CDR3 is TGCAGTACCCCCCGGTGGCAGGGGATGAATTCACCC. Residues: CSTPRWQGMNSP. The entire CDR3 protein is CSTPRWQGMNSPLHF.

At least ten counts were recorded for this clone. The sequence runs out 3 residues before the end of the CDR3; the remainder is reconstructed from the germline J gene. This chain joins TRBV19 and TRBJ1-6, with D perhaps matching TRBD1 (5 bases). CDR1 is LNHDA and CDR2 is SQIVND in the germline V gene (reference sequence). V was cut by 5 bases and J by 8 bases, with 16 bases left in between. This CDR3 has 15 residues. The CDR3 DNA, read in part, is TGTGCCAGTAGTTTGGGATCCGAGGGGCATTCACCC. Its protein product is CASSLGSEGHSP. The complete CDR3 protein is CASSLGSEGHSPLHF.

This clone was seen ten or more times. The read is 3 residues too short to cover the CDR3 end, so that end is filled in from the germline J gene. This sequence joins TRBV4-2 and TRBJ2-3; 7 bases map to TRBD2. This CDR3 has 15 residues. Per germline, CDR1 LGHNA and CDR2 YNFKEQ. With V trimmed by 2 bases and J by 0 bases, 2 bases remained unmatched. This chain's CDR3 is CASSQTSDSTDTQYF. CDR3 DNA, as far as it was read: TGTGCCAGCAGCCAAACTAGCGATAGCACAGATACG.

This clone was seen repeatedly, ten times or more. At one end the junction does not follow the germline gene, possibly because of a read error. This sample includes further DNA sequences coding for the same CDR3. The CDR3 sequence: CASSLGAASSGNTIYF. Incomplete CDR3 DNA: TGCGCCAGCAGCTTGGGGGCAGCCAGCTCTGGAAACACA. This sequence joins TRBV5-1 and TRBJ1-3, with no clear D. The read terminates 3 residues before the CDR3 end, so the remaining end is supplied by the germline J gene. Germline V CDR1 and CDR2: SGHRS, YFSETQ. The CDR3 is made up of 16 amino acids.

This clone showed up many times. The sequenced fragment ends 3 residues before the CDR3 boundary, so the rest is inferred from the germline J gene. The genes are TRBV20-1 and TRBJ2-5; 7 bases are shared with TRBD1. The CDR3 runs 13 residues. The V and J ends lost 3 bases and 5 bases, in that order; junction bases with no gene match: 6. Germline CDR1 DFQATT, CDR2 SNEGSKA (reference sequence). The sequenced part of the CDR3 DNA is TGCAGTGCTAGGCACAGGGGCGGGGAGACC. As protein: CSARHRGGET. Given in full, the CDR3 is CSARHRGGETQYF.

This clone was seen ten or more times. Read data end 3 residues before the CDR3 end; the end is taken from the germline J gene. The V call is TRBV4-1, the J call TRBJ2-7, with D maybe TRBD1 (6 bases). This CDR3 spans 16 amino acids. CDR1 and CDR2 from the germline V gene are MGHRA and YSYEKL. Trimming shortened V by 3 bases and J by 2 bases, and 17 bases separated the two germline ends. CDR3 in amino acids: CASSQQPRDIAYEQYF. The part of the CDR3 DNA that was read is TGCGCCAGCAGCCAGCAACCCCGGGACATAGCCTACGAG.

This clone was counted many times. Sequencing ends 3 residues short of the CDR3 end; the germline J gene provides the rest. This rearrangement joins TRBV6-1 to TRBJ2-2; D possibly corresponds to TRBD2 (6 bases). With 4 bases removed from V and 1 base from J, the gap between germline ends came to 7 bases. The CDR3 runs to 14 residues. The V gene's germline CDR1 is MNHNS and CDR2 SASEGT. CDR3 sequence: CASSASVNTGELFF. CDR3 DNA (partial): TGTGCCAGCAGTGCTAGCGTGAACACCGGGGAG.

This clone was observed at least ten times. The CDR3 extends 3 residues past the end of the read, so its final part is completed from the germline J gene. J is TRBJ2-7 and V is TRBV6-1, with a tentative D call TRBD1 (5 bases). The CDR3 extends over 15 amino acids. V was trimmed by 2 bases and J by 0 bases, leaving 11 bases between them. Germline CDR1 and CDR2: MNHNS and SASEGT. Partial CDR3 DNA: TGTGCCAGCAGTGAATTTTGGACACCCTCCTACGAG. Translated, it gives CASSEFWTPSYE. Given in full, the CDR3 is CASSEFWTPSYEQYF.

This clone was counted many times. The read ends 3 residues before the CDR3 terminus; that terminus is restored from the germline J gene. The rearrangement joins TRBV7-6 to TRBJ2-1; 11 bases align to TRBD2. Per germline, CDR1 SGHVS and CDR2 FNYEAQ. CDR3 size: 16 residues. The junction had 11 bases not matched to a gene; V was cut back by 5 bases and J by 8 bases. The sequenced part of the CDR3 DNA is TGTGCCAGCAGCCTTACGTCTGGACTAGCGGGCGATGAG. It codes for CASSLTSGLAGDE. From start to end, the CDR3 is CASSLTSGLAGDEQFF. Looking up the rest from reference TRBV7-6 and TRBJ2-1 gives the full variable domain: GAGVSQSPRYKVTKRGQDVALRCDPISGHVSLYWYRQALGQGPEFLTYFNYEAQQDKSGLPNDRFSAERPEGSISTLTIQRTEQRDSAMYRCASSLTSGLAGDEQFFGPGTRLTVL.

This clone was recorded at least ten times. Coverage ceases 3 residues before the CDR3 finishes, and the germline J gene fills in the end. The rearrangement links TRBV20-1 to TRBJ1-2; 10 nucleotides match TRBD1. J was trimmed by 7 bases and V by 4 bases; bases with no gene match: 12. Germline-derived CDR1 and CDR2 are DFQATT and SNEGSKA (reference sequence). The CDR3 is 15 amino acids. The CDR3: CSATELGTGDLGYTF. The CDR3 bases that were read are TGCAGTGCTACGGAACTGGGGACAGGGGATCTTGGC.

This clone was counted at least ten times. The read halts 3 residues ahead of the CDR3 end, with the missing end drawn from the germline J gene. The V and J genes are TRBV18 and TRBJ2-6, with D possibly matching TRBD1 (6 bases). This CDR3 is 15 amino acids long. V lost 4 bases and J lost 2, with 9 bases in between. Germline V CDR1 and CDR2: KGHSH, LQKENI. CDR3 sequence: CASSRGGAGANVLTF. The CDR3 bases that were read are TGTGCCAGCTCACGAGGGGGAGCTGGGGCCAACGTC.

Comments on this clone: Read data end 3 residues before the CDR3 end; the end is taken from the germline J gene. J is TRBJ1-2 and V is TRBV6-2 or TRBV6-3; 8 nucleotides match TRBD1. Germline CDR1 reads MNHEY; CDR2 reads SVGEGT. The CDR3 loop spans 15 amino acids. CDR3 DNA (partial): TGTGCCAGCAGCGAGGGACAGGTTTTTTCCCACGAC. The encoded protein is CASSEGQVFSHD. The entire CDR3 protein reads CASSEGQVFSHDYTF.

This clone has at least ten counts. The read ends 3 residues early relative to the CDR3; the germline J gene fills the gap. The gene calls are TRBV6-4 and TRBJ2-3; D is possibly TRBD2 (6 bases). The length of the CDR3 is 13 residues. Germline values: CDR1 MRHNA, CDR2 SNTAGT. CDR3 sequence reads: CASSAGGEETQYF. The covered CDR3 bases are TGTGCCAGCAGTGCCGGGGGAGAAGAGACG.

This clone was counted ten times or more. The CDR3 end is not reached by the read, which stops 3 residues before it; the germline J gene fills it in. Other DNA sequences in the sample encode the same CDR3. The rearrangement links TRBV18 to TRBJ1-2; D ambiguous. In germline, CDR1 is KGHSH, CDR2 LQKENI. The CDR3 extends over 15 amino acids. Trimming pared 3 bases from V and 4 bases from J, leaving 15 bases between. CDR3 loop: CASSPPLTEAYGYTF. The DNA read from the CDR3 is TGTGCCAGCTCACCCCCTCTTACAGAGGCCTATGGC.

In this sample, this clone turned up many times. From the germline J gene comes the end of the CDR3, since the read stops 3 residues before it. The chain combines TRBV19 with TRBJ1-4; D unresolved. The CDR3 is 14 residues long. The germline V gene encodes CDR1 LNHDA and CDR2 SQIVND (reference sequence). V was cut by 6 bases and J by 8 bases, with 16 bases left in between. The CDR3 sequence: CASRDTVVWEKLFF. The CDR3 bases that were read are TGTGCCAGTAGGGATACAGTCGTATGGGAAAAA.

This clone was observed at least ten times. The sequence runs out 3 residues before the end of the CDR3; the remainder is reconstructed from the germline J gene. The rearrangement joins TRBV19 to TRBJ2-4; D remains unclear. This CDR3 is built from 13 residues. Trimming left V 10 bases short and J 0 bases short, with 10 bases between. Germline V gene data show CDR1 as LNHDA and CDR2 as SQIVND (reference sequence). Incomplete CDR3 DNA: TGTGCCACCCGGTCTCTAGCCAAAAACATT. Translated: CATRSLAKNI. The complete CDR3 protein is CATRSLAKNIQYF.

This clone was detected many times. Coverage ceases 3 residues before the CDR3 finishes, and the germline J gene fills in the end. V gene TRBV19 combines with J gene TRBJ2-7, with 9 bases lining up with TRBD1. The length of the CDR3 is 13 residues. The junction had 4 bases not matched to a gene; V was cut back by 5 bases and J by 5 bases. Germline CDR1 reads LNHDA; CDR2 reads SQIVND (reference sequence). CDR3 region: CASSVGTGNEQYF. CDR3 DNA, as far as it was read: TGTGCCAGTAGTGTAGGGACAGGGAACGAG. The complete variable domain, with remaining parts taken from reference TRBV19 and TRBJ2-7, reads DGGITQSPKYLFRKEGQNVTLSCEQNLNHDAMYWYRQDPGQGLRLIYYSQIVNDFQKGDIAEGYSVSREKKESFPLTVTSAQKNPTAFYLCASSVGTGNEQYFGPGTRLTVT.

This clone was picked up many times. The read finishes 3 residues shy of the CDR3 end, and the germline J gene is used to complete it. The chain has TRBV19 and TRBJ1-3; 9 nucleotides match TRBD1. In germline, CDR1 is LNHDA, CDR2 SQIVND (reference sequence). After removal of 5 bases from V and 1 base from J, the junction contained 3 bases not matched to a gene. This CDR3 contains 15 residues. Partial CDR3 DNA: TGTGCCAGTAGTGGGACAGGGTTTTCTGGAAACACC. This sequence encodes CASSGTGFSGNT. The full CDR3 protein reads CASSGTGFSGNTIYF. The variable domain in full, with the rest retrieved from reference TRBV19 and TRBJ1-3, is DGGITQSPKYLFRKEGQNVTLSCEQNLNHDAMYWYRQDPGQGLRLIYYSQIVNDFQKGDIAEGYSVSREKKESFPLTVTSAQKNPTAFYLCASSGTGFSGNTIYFGEGSWLTVV.

This clone was observed at least ten times. The read falls 3 residues short of the CDR3 end, and the missing part is taken from the germline J gene. J is TRBJ1-4 and V is TRBV29-1; D is perhaps TRBD1 (5 bases). The V end was cut by 3 bases, the J end by 8 bases, with 16 bases between. Germline CDR1 reads SQVTM; CDR2 reads ANQGSEA. This CDR3 contains 14 residues. This CDR3 is CSVEVGLLGEKLFF. The sequenced CDR3 bases are TGCAGCGTTGAGGTGGGACTACTAGGGGAAAAA.